This T cell receptor beta chain is drawn from a study of cytomegalovirus exposure and HLA in healthy donors. The PCR employed 60 Vbeta primers together with 13 Jbeta primers. Produced via immunoSEQ multiplex PCR; TCRdb's table is partial and in-frame only. This table holds 150,000 to 200,000 clones, approximately 76% found once. The trim removed 4 bases at V and 1 base at J, leaving 5 bases unmatched. CDR3 size: 14 residues. The germline V gene has CDR1 SGHRS and CDR2 YFSETQ. V is TRBV5-1 and J is TRBJ2-7; 7 nucleotides match TRBD1. Input material: PBMCs. The TCR comes from a man aged 55 to 70 in good health and CMV-seronegative. CDR3 amino acids: CASSPRTGSYEQYF. The DNA of the CDR3 is TGCGCCAGCAGCCCTCGGACAGGATCCTACGAGCAGTACTTC.